This T cell receptor (beta chain) was captured in a study of blood T cell repertoires in COVID-19. Across the whole study: The United States, Italy and Spain supplied acute and convalescent COVID-19 samples. Sample material is recorded as cDNA or gDNA derived from T cells, B-cell-depleted T cells, or PBMCs.

V lost 4 bases and J lost 5; bases outside the gene matches: 9. This CDR3 has 14 amino acids. CDR1 and CDR2 from the germline V gene are SGHRS and YFSETQ. TCRdb's table, derived via immunoSEQ multiplex PCR, lists solely in-frame clones and lacks some. This table holds approximately 140,000 clones, 88% found once. The chain carries TRBV5-1 and TRBJ2-7, with TRBD2 matching 7 bases. The sequencing sample was made of peripheral blood. The TCR sequence derives from a human donor in a cohort sampled during active COVID-19. The CDR3 DNA follows: TGCGCCAGCAGCCAGACTAGCCTTCCGAACGAGCAGTACTTC. Protein sequence: CASSQTSLPNEQYF.